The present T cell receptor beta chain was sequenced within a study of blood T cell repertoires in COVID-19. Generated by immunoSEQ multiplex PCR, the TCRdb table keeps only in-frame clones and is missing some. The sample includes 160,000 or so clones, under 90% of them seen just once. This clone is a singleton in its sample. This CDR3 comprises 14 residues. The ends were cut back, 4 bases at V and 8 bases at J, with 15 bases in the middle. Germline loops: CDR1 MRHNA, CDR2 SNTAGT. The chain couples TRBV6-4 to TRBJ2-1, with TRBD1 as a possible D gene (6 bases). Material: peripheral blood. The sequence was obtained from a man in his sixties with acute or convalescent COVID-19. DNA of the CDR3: TGTGCCAGCAGTGCCCGCAGGGGTAGGGATGAGCAGTTCTTC. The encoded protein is CASSARRGRDEQFF.